The T cell receptor beta chain under discussion was sequenced for a study of cytomegalovirus exposure and HLA in healthy donors. Overall study findings and caveats: With high specificity and sensitivity, the classifier reportedly diagnosed cytomegalovirus status. The majority of TCR sequences were rare, yet some public TCRs appeared in many donors.

Generated by immunoSEQ multiplex PCR, the TCRdb table keeps only in-frame clones and is missing some. The repertoire includes 120,000 or so clones, around 90% of them detected once, and about 2.1% sits in the top ten. Remarks on this clone: Its antigen is as yet unknown.

V was cut by 3 bases and J by 5 bases, with 14 bases left in between. CDR3 length: 14 amino acids. CDR1 is SGHDT, CDR2 YYEEEE, per germline. V usage is TRBV5-6 and J usage is TRBJ1-1; TRBD1 might be the D (5 bases). This clonotype was sampled from a woman between 18 and 30 years old in good health and CMV-seronegative. The material sequenced was PBMCs. DNA for the CDR3: TGTGCCAGCAGCTCGGGACTCCCGGGTACTGAAGCTTTCTTT. Its protein is CASSSGLPGTEAFF.